These T cell receptor beta chains were read from a single sample in a study of CD8 T cells in ankylosing spondylitis. One entry per CDR3 protein results from TCRdb running MiXCR on the 5' RACE reads. The table records approximately 540,000 distinct CDR3 sequences, about 12% of them present only once. Sequenced sample: blood, either unsorted or a sorted T cell fraction (not recorded which). These receptors all stem from a male donor with ankylosing spondylitis. Each CDR3 is given with its conserved first and last residue. Each record gives: V gene, CDR3 protein.

>TRBV15
CATRGGRAGSPLHF
>TRBV10-3
CAISEDLAENYNEQFF
>TRBV11-2
CASSLSQGGDTQYF
>TRBV12-3/TRBV12-4
CACCLSRGRVMNTEAFF
>TRBV12-3/TRBV12-4
CASSFSLRNSYEQYF
>TRBV9
CASSVRDFSYNEQFF
>TRBV12-3/TRBV12-4
CASTRGARVGYGYTF
>TRBV20-1
CSAIDAWGQPQHF
>TRBV5-6
CASSLGARQRQERAFF
>TRBV27
CASSRSGVGPETQYF
>TRBV25-1
CASSAVDRGLREAFF
>TRBV20-1
CSARDLSGTNTGELFF
>TRBV3-1
CASSPGSRSYTF
>TRBV3-1
CASSQDPPPTGINSPLHF
>TRBV12-3/TRBV12-4
CASSFIEVNSPLHF
>TRBV5-1
CASSLGGSMEVEQFF
>TRBV20-1
CSARGLAGTYYEQYF
>TRBV12-3/TRBV12-4
CASSSLRPWADNEKLFF
>TRBV12-3/TRBV12-4
CASSLNPSGVNGYTF
>TRBV6-5
CATLTRGGTDTQYF
>TRBV7-6
CASSSGTYNSPLHF
>TRBV4-2
CASSQSPSGTGENIQYF
>TRBV9
CASSVSLAGSYNEQFF
>TRBV15
CATSRAGTSGLNTGELFF
>TRBV6-1
CASALFRGNEQFF
>TRBV6-1
CASKKTGELYNEQFF
>TRBV2
CASSLPGGPSDNEQFF
>TRBV5-4
CASRRAGGPEDEQFF
>TRBV3-1
CASSRTDFNYGYTF
>TRBV2
CASSEEVAANYGYTF
>TRBV7-9
CASSSRGKEPQHF
>TRBV5-1
CASSLDGTSGTQTQYF
>TRBV19
CASRAGSRTGLAFF
>TRBV20-1
CSARGMGANTGELFF
>TRBV7-2
CASSFRTSPNEQFF
>TRBV6-1
CASSAGTGTTNYGYTF
>TRBV7-2
CASSLPGGEETQYF
>TRBV20-1
CSASPGQYGTEAFF